The 22 T cell receptor beta chains reported below all come from one sample, sequenced in a study of early T cells in non-severe SARS-CoV-2 infection. A single record per CDR3 protein comes from TCRdb applying MiXCR to the 5' RACE reads. Of about 70,000 distinct CDR3 sequences detected, roughly 4.9% appear once; the ten largest clones hold 3.5% to 4%. Source: whole blood, taken at baseline. These receptors all come from an adult who was a healthcare worker with PCR-confirmed SARS-CoV-2 infection or an uninfected control (not recorded which). The donor label of this sample is uncertain.

This clonotype came up a few times. The chain links TRBV11-2 to TRBJ2-1; 15 bases line up with TRBD2. Trimming took 4 bases from V and 7 from J; bases not matched to a gene: 8. Germline V gene lookup returns CDR1 SGHAT and CDR2 FQNNGV. The CDR3 spans 17 residues. CDR3 protein: CASSSSGTSGGKNEQFF. The DNA of the CDR3 is TGTGCCAGCAGCTCAAGCGGGACTAGCGGGGGGAAGAATGAGCAGTTCTTC.

This clonotype turned up a few times. The chain uses TRBV27 and TRBJ1-1, with TRBD1 identical over 10 bases. CDR1 and CDR2 (germline): MNHEY, SMNVEV (reference sequence). The CDR3 spans 14 residues. Trimming took 5 bases from V and 3 from J; bases not matched to a gene: 3. Written as DNA, the CDR3 is TGTGCCAGCAGTGAGGGACAGGGGTACACTGAAGCTTTCTTT. This translates into CASSEGQGYTEAFF.

This clonotype has at least ten counts. The rearrangement links TRBV12-3 or TRBV12-4 to TRBJ2-3; no firm D call. V lost 7 bases and J lost 0, with 11 bases in between. The CDR3 extends over 14 amino acids. In DNA form, the CDR3 reads TGTGCCAGCACCGAGCTCCTCAGCACAGATACGCAGTATTTT. Its translation is CASTELLSTDTQYF.

This clonotype was found a few times. CDR3 coding DNA: TGTGCCAGCAGCCAAGATGCTGGAATTAAGCAGTACTTC. This sequence encodes CASSQDAGIKQYF. This rearrangement joins TRBV14 to TRBJ2-7; the D is unclear. Germline values: CDR1 SGHDN, CDR2 FVKESK. The CDR3 is 13 residues long. V was clipped by 0 bases and J by 8 bases, with 11 bases between them. The whole variable domain, remainder taken from reference TRBV14 and TRBJ2-7, is EAGVTQFPSHSVIEKGQTVTLRCDPISGHDNLYWYRRVMGKEIKFLLHFVKESKQDESGMPNNRFLAERTGGTYSTLKVQPAELEDSGVYFCASSQDAGIKQYFGPGTRLTVT.

This clonotype was counted many times. The CDR3 DNA reads TGTGCCAGCAGCCAAGATGGACTCCATTGGACTAATGAAAAACTGTTTTTT. Residues: CASSQDGLHWTNEKLFF. The chain couples TRBV14 to TRBJ1-4; D is uncertain. CDR3 length: 17 residues. Trimming shortened V by 0 bases and J by 2 bases, and 13 bases separated the two germline ends. The germline V gene encodes CDR1 SGHDN and CDR2 FVKESK. Based on the CDR3 plus reference TRBV14 and TRBJ1-4, the full variable domain is EAGVTQFPSHSVIEKGQTVTLRCDPISGHDNLYWYRRVMGKEIKFLLHFVKESKQDESGMPNNRFLAERTGGTYSTLKVQPAELEDSGVYFCASSQDGLHWTNEKLFFGSGTQLSVL.

This clonotype occurred a few times. V gene TRBV7-2 combines with J gene TRBJ2-3, with a weak D call TRBD2 (5 bases). The V end lost 2 bases, the J end lost 0 bases, and 12 bases lay between the germline ends. This CDR3 has 16 residues. Germline V gives CDR1 SGHTA, CDR2 FQGNSA. The CDR3 loop reads CASSLSNSVSTDTQYF. CDR3 sequence (DNA): TGTGCCAGCAGCTTATCCAATAGCGTGAGCACAGATACGCAGTATTTT.

This clonotype was counted ten times or more. This chain links TRBV6-5 with TRBJ1-2; D is unresolved. The V gene lost 0 bases and the J gene lost 4 bases, with 15 bases spanning the gap. Germline V lookup: CDR1 MNHEY, CDR2 SVGAGI. The length of the CDR3 is 16 residues. CDR3 nucleotide sequence: TGTGCCAGCAGTTACTCCCGGGAGGCGGTGATCTATGGCTACACCTTC. This translates into CASSYSREAVIYGYTF.

This clonotype was seen ten or more times. This rearrangement joins TRBV28 to TRBJ2-7; D uncertain. CDR1 MDHEN and CDR2 SYDVKM come from the germline V gene. The CDR3 is made up of 12 amino acids. V lost 4 bases to trimming and J lost 2 bases, with 6 bases between them. This CDR3 reads CASSYSAYEQYF. For the CDR3, the DNA is TGTGCCAGCAGTTACTCAGCCTACGAGCAGTACTTC.

This clonotype has at least ten counts. V usage is TRBV11-2 and J usage is TRBJ2-4; possibly TRBD1 for D (6 bases). V lost 7 bases to trimming and J lost 0 bases, with 10 bases between them. CDR1 SGHAT and CDR2 FQNNGV come from the germline V gene. The CDR3 sequence is 14 residues long. The CDR3 nucleotides read TGTGCCAGCACCCCAGGGGTAGCCAAAAACATTCAGTACTTC. It translates to CASTPGVAKNIQYF.

This clonotype has at least ten counts. V usage is TRBV19 and J usage is TRBJ2-5, with TRBD1 matching over 10 bases. Germline trimming cut 7 bases from V and 4 bases from J; bases unmatched to any gene: 6. The CDR3 is 14 amino acids. CDR1 is LNHDA and CDR2 is SQIVND in the germline V gene (reference sequence). CDR3 sequence reads: CASNPGQGRETQYF. The CDR3 region has the DNA TGTGCCAGTAATCCGGGACAGGGGAGAGAGACCCAGTACTTC.

The V and J genes are TRBV5-4 and TRBJ1-1; D is ambiguous. Germline values: CDR1 SGHNT, CDR2 YYREEE (reference sequence). The ends were cut back, 3 bases at V and 0 bases at J, with 6 bases in the middle. The CDR3 totals 13 residues. CDR3: CASSSLMNTEAFF. CDR3 DNA sequence: TGTGCCAGCAGCTCTCTCATGAACACTGAAGCTTTCTTT. The whole variable domain, remainder taken from reference TRBV5-4 and TRBJ1-1, is ETGVTQSPTHLIKTRGQQVTLRCSSQSGHNTVSWYQQALGQGPQFIFQYYREEENGRGNFPPRFSGLQFPNYSSELNVNALELDDSALYLCASSSLMNTEAFFGQGTRLTVV.

This clonotype came up many times. This chain uses TRBV29-1 with TRBJ1-1; 8 bases are shared with TRBD1. Germline CDR1 is SQVTM and CDR2 is ANQGSEA. With 6 bases clipped from V and 4 bases from J, the junction kept 10 bases outside the gene matches. This CDR3 has 14 residues. The CDR3 is CSVRETGEGTEAFF. The CDR3 nucleotides read TGCAGCGTGAGGGAGACAGGGGAGGGCACTGAAGCTTTCTTT.

The chain employs TRBV20-1 and TRBJ2-3, with 9 bases identical to TRBD2. The CDR3 runs to 14 residues. CDR1 is DFQATT, CDR2 SNEGSKA, per germline (reference sequence). The J segment lost 5 bases and the V segment lost 5 bases, leaving 8 bases of the junction unmatched. The CDR3 here is CSACRGGAEDTQYF. The CDR3 nucleotides read TGCAGTGCTTGCCGCGGGGGGGCTGAAGATACGCAGTATTTT.

The V gene is TRBV7-9, the J gene TRBJ1-5, with D possibly matching TRBD1 (6 bases). Trimming left V 1 base short and J 1 base short, with 11 bases between. The germline gives CDR1 SEHNR, CDR2 FQNEAQ (reference sequence). The length of the CDR3 is 16 residues. As DNA, the CDR3 is TGTGCCAGCAGCTTAGTCGGGGGCCCCAGCAATCAGCCCCAGCATTTT. As protein: CASSLVGGPSNQPQHF.

This clonotype showed up just a few times. This chain links TRBV29-1 with TRBJ2-1, with D unresolved. V lost 4 bases and J 8 bases, leaving 6 bases between the germline ends. This CDR3 region has 10 residues. Germline V gene lookup returns CDR1 SQVTM and CDR2 ANQGSEA. The CDR3 is CSVGGHEQFF. For the CDR3, the DNA is TGCAGCGTTGGTGGGCATGAGCAGTTCTTC.

This clonotype has just a few counts. The V call is TRBV7-9, the J call TRBJ2-7; maybe TRBD2 (6 bases). The CDR3 length is 18 residues. From germline, CDR1 is SEHNR and CDR2 FQNEAQ (reference sequence). V lost 4 bases and J 3 bases, leaving 25 bases between the germline ends. The CDR3 here is CASSSSNGDGRNYYEQYF. The DNA of the CDR3 is TGTGCCAGCAGCTCCAGTAACGGAGACGGGAGAAACTACTACGAGCAGTACTTC.

This chain links TRBV6-5 with TRBJ1-2; perhaps TRBD1 as D (5 bases). CDR3 length equals 15 residues. With 2 bases removed from V and 0 bases from J, the gap between germline ends came to 10 bases. Germline values: CDR1 MNHEY, CDR2 SVGAGI. CDR3 in DNA: TGTGCCAGCAGTTACGGGGCGATAGCTAACTATGGCTACACCTTC. Translated: CASSYGAIANYGYTF.

The sample holds many counts of this clonotype. This chain uses TRBV2 with TRBJ2-3; 9 bases match TRBD1. The V and J ends lost 9 bases and 6 bases, in that order; junction bases with no gene match: 10. From germline, CDR1 is SNHLY and CDR2 FYNNEI. This CDR3 region has 14 residues. CDR3 region: CASAGTGRSDTQYF. CDR3 in DNA: TGTGCCAGTGCCGGGACAGGGAGATCCGATACGCAGTATTTT.

This chain uses TRBV5-4 with TRBJ2-7, with D tentatively TRBD1 (6 bases). The V end lost 4 bases, the J end lost 2 bases, and 13 bases lay between the germline ends. Germline V gene lookup returns CDR1 SGHNT and CDR2 YYREEE (reference sequence). CDR3 length: 14 residues. CDR3 DNA: TGTGCCAGCAGCACCGGACAGCCCCCCTACGAGCAGTACTTC. This sequence encodes CASSTGQPPYEQYF.

A remark on this clonotype: This may be a read error, as it is one base from a much larger clone. This chain connects TRBV2 to TRBJ1-4, with unresolved D. Germline V lookup: CDR1 SNHLY, CDR2 FYNNEI. The CDR3 has 15 amino acids. V was trimmed by 4 bases and J by 5 bases, leaving 14 bases between them. CDR3 residues: CASSVRPNMNEKLFF. The CDR3 nucleotides read TGTGCCAGCAGTGTCCGCCCGAACATGAATGAAAAACTGTTTTTT.

This clonotype was counted a few times. The chain couples TRBV5-4 to TRBJ2-2; D is possibly TRBD2 (6 bases). This CDR3 contains 16 residues. The germline V and J ends were trimmed by 5 bases and 1 base, with 15 bases remaining between them. The germline V gene encodes CDR1 SGHNT and CDR2 YYREEE (reference sequence). CDR3: CASSPPRGGNTGELFF. Here the CDR3 DNA reads TGTGCCAGCAGTCCTCCTAGGGGAGGGAACACCGGGGAGCTGTTTTTT.

This clonotype was counted at least ten times. V usage is TRBV5-1 and J usage is TRBJ1-2; D is perhaps TRBD1 (6 bases). The germline V gene has CDR1 SGHRS and CDR2 YFSETQ. V gave up 3 bases and J gave up 1 base, with 10 bases separating them. The CDR3 has 14 amino acids. This chain's CDR3 is CASSSGQSNYGYTF. CDR3 bases: TGCGCCAGCAGCTCCGGACAGAGTAACTATGGCTACACCTTC.